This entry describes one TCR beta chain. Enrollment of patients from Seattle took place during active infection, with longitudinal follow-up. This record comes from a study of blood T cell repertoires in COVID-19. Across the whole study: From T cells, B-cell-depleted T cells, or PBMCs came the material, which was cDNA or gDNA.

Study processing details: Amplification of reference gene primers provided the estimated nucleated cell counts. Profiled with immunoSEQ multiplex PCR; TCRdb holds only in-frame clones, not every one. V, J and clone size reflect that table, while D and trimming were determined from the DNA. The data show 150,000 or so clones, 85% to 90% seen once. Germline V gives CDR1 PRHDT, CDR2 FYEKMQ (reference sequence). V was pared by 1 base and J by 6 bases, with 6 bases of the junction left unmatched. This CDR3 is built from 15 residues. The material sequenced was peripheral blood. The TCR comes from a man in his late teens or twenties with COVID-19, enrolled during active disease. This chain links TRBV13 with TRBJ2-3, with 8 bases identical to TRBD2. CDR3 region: CASSLVRPGGDTQYF. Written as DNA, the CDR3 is TGTGCCAGCAGCTTAGTCAGGCCGGGGGGGGATACGCAGTATTTT.